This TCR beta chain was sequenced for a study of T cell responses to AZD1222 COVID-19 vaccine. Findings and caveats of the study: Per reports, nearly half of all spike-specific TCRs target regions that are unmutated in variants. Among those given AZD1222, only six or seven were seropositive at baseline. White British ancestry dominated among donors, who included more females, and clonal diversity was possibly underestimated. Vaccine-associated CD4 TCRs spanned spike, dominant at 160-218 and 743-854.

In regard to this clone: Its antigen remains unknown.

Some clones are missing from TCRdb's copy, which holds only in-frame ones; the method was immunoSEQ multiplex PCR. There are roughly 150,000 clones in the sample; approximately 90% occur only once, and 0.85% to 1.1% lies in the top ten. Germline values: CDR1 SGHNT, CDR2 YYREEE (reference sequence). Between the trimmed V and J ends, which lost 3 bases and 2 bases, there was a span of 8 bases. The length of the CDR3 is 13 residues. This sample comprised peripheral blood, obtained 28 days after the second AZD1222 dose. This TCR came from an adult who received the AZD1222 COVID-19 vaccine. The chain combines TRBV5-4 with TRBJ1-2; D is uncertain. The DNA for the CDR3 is TGTGCCAGCAGCTCGGACTTAAACTATGGCTACACCTTC. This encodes CASSSDLNYGYTF.